The next 11 T cell receptor beta chains were all read from a single sample in a study of CD8 T cells in ankylosing spondylitis. TCRdb re-analysed the 5' RACE reads in MiXCR, keeping a single row per CDR3 protein. Of 350,000 or so distinct CDR3 sequences listed, around 10% are singletons. The sample comprised blood, either unsorted or a sorted T cell fraction (not recorded which). These receptors were obtained from a female donor with ankylosing spondylitis or in good health (not recorded which).

This clonotype was counted many times. The chain links TRBV5-1 to TRBJ2-5; 8 bases are shared with TRBD2. Trimming took 2 bases from V and 2 from J; bases not matched to a gene: 2. The CDR3 contains 14 residues. Germline V gene data show CDR1 as SGHRS and CDR2 as YFSETQ. The chain's CDR3 is CASSFRGGQETQYF. The CDR3 nucleotides read TGCGCCAGCAGCTTCCGGGGGGGACAAGAGACCCAGTACTTC.

This clonotype was recorded at least ten times. The rearrangement uses TRBV20-1 and TRBJ1-5, with 7 bases lining up with TRBD1. The trim removed 8 bases at V and 4 bases at J, leaving 11 bases unmatched. The CDR3 is 14 residues long. The V gene's germline CDR1 is DFQATT and CDR2 SNEGSKA (reference sequence). CDR3 loop: CSFQGGSGNQPQHF. The DNA of the CDR3 is TGCAGTTTTCAGGGGGGTTCTGGGAATCAGCCCCAGCATTTT.

The chain combines TRBV18 with TRBJ2-1, with 8 bases lining up with TRBD2. V dropped 5 bases and J dropped 4; count of bases not matched to a gene: 10. Germline V gene data show CDR1 as KGHSH and CDR2 as LQKENI. There are 16 residues in the CDR3. DNA of the CDR3: TGTGCCAGCTCATCTAACTTTACTAGCGGTTACAATGAGCAGTTCTTC. As protein: CASSSNFTSGYNEQFF.

Only a few counts were recorded for this clonotype. The V gene is TRBV12-3 or TRBV12-4, the J gene TRBJ2-2; D uncertain. The ends were cut back, 5 bases at V and 3 bases at J, with 4 bases in the middle. This CDR3 spans 12 amino acids. The chain's CDR3 is CASSTDTGELFF. CDR3 nucleotides: TGTGCCAGCAGTACCGACACCGGGGAGCTGTTTTTT.

This clonotype was seen at least ten times. V usage is TRBV25-1 and J usage is TRBJ1-5; TRBD1 matches at 7 bases. The CDR3 covers 13 residues. The germline CDR1 and CDR2 sequences are MGHDK and SYGVNS. The V segment lost 4 bases and the J segment 4 bases; nucleotides outside the gene matches: 1. The CDR3 spells CASSGQGNQPQHF. CDR3 nucleotide sequence: TGTGCCAGCAGTGGACAGGGTAATCAGCCCCAGCATTTT.

At least ten counts were recorded for this clonotype. The J gene is TRBJ2-7, the V gene TRBV10-3; TRBD1 might be the D (5 bases). Germline V gene lookup returns CDR1 ENHRY and CDR2 SYGVKD. V lost 1 base and J lost 6, with 13 bases in between. The length of the CDR3 is 14 residues. CDR3 nucleotide sequence: TGTGCCATCAGTGAGTTTGGGGCCAGTAGCGAGCAGTACTTC. It translates to CAISEFGASSEQYF.

This clonotype appeared a few times. The chain has TRBV5-1 and TRBJ2-5, with 9 bases fitting TRBD1. Germline-derived CDR1 and CDR2 are SGHRS and YFSETQ. CDR3 length: 14 amino acids. V gave up 2 bases and J gave up 3 bases; unmatched junction bases: 2. In DNA form, the CDR3 reads TGCGCCAGCAGCTTTCGGGACAGGGAAGAGACCCAGTACTTC. This gives the protein CASSFRDREETQYF.

This clonotype was detected many times. The rearrangement links TRBV24-1 to TRBJ1-2; TRBD1 might be the D (5 bases). The CDR3 has 12 amino acids. CDR1 is KGHDR, CDR2 SFDVKD, per germline. V gave up 5 bases and J gave up 3 bases, with 6 bases separating them. The CDR3 coding sequence is TGTGCCACCAGTGCGACAGACTATGGCTACACCTTC. It encodes CATSATDYGYTF.

This clonotype was observed many times. The chain has TRBV14 and TRBJ2-1, with D hard to call. Trimming removed 4 bases from V and 0 bases from J, with 10 bases in between. Per the germline V gene, CDR1 is SGHDN and CDR2 is FVKESK. The CDR3 has 15 residues. CDR3 DNA sequence: TGTGCCAGCAGCCGCGCTTGGGGCTCCTACAATGAGCAGTTCTTC. Protein sequence: CASSRAWGSYNEQFF.

V gene TRBV7-9 combines with J gene TRBJ1-2; D gene ambiguous. Trimming removed 3 bases from V and 6 bases from J, with 14 bases in between. The CDR3 is 14 amino acids. Germline lookup yields CDR1 SEHNR and CDR2 FQNEAQ (reference sequence). DNA for the CDR3: TGTGCCAGCAGCTTCAAGGGAGTGGTAGATGGCTACACCTTC. It encodes CASSFKGVVDGYTF. The full variable domain, completed using reference TRBV7-9 and TRBJ1-2, is DTGVSQNPRHKITKRGQNVTFRCDPISEHNRLYWYRQTLGQGPEFLTYFQNEAQLEKSRLLSDRFSAERPKGSFSTLEIQRTEQGDSAMYLCASSFKGVVDGYTFGSGTRLTVV.

In its sample, this clonotype was seen many times. This rearrangement joins TRBV28 to TRBJ2-5; D is ambiguous. The CDR3 runs to 16 residues. CDR1 MDHEN and CDR2 SYDVKM come from the germline V gene. The ends were cut back, 0 bases at V and 4 bases at J, with 15 bases in the middle. The CDR3 coding sequence is TGTGCCAGCAGTTTATGGACCGAGCAATCCCGAGAGACCCAGTACTTC. It specifies CASSLWTEQSRETQYF.